Below are 16 T cell receptor beta chains sequenced from a single sample in a study of blood T cell repertoires in COVID-19. Clones were sequenced by immunoSEQ multiplex PCR, and TCRdb holds only the in-frame ones, with some missing. The data hold fewer than 300,000 clones, with about 80% observed a single time. Input material: peripheral blood. All receptors come from a human donor in a cohort sampled during active COVID-19.

The chain is built from TRBV5-4 and TRBJ1-2; 8 bases fit TRBD1. Germline-derived CDR1 and CDR2 are SGHNT and YYREEE (reference sequence). With 3 bases clipped from V and 5 bases from J, the junction kept 6 bases outside the gene matches. CDR3 size: 14 residues. The CDR3 nucleotides are TGTGCCAGCAGCTCCCCGGGACAGGCGTATGGCTACACCTTC. This codes for CASSSPGQAYGYTF.

This clone was seen a handful of times. The chain links TRBV7-9 to TRBJ2-7, with 8 bases matching TRBD1. V was pared by 5 bases and J by 2 bases, with 11 bases of the junction left unmatched. This CDR3 has 16 amino acids. Germline V gene data show CDR1 as SEHNR and CDR2 as FQNEAQ (reference sequence). The CDR3 DNA is TGTGCCAGCAGCCCTAGAGGGCCACAGGGGGCCTACGAGCAGTACTTC. Its translation: CASSPRGPQGAYEQYF.

V and J are TRBV6-5 and TRBJ2-7, with D possibly being TRBD1 (5 bases). The CDR3 sequence is 13 residues long. The germline V and J ends were trimmed by 8 bases and 6 bases, with 17 bases remaining between them. Germline assignment: CDR1 MNHEY and CDR2 SVGAGI. CDR3 sequence: CASQTGIFGEQYF. In DNA, the CDR3 is TGTGCCAGCCAAACAGGTATATTCGGCGAGCAGTACTTC.

This clone appeared a single time. This chain uses TRBV2 with TRBJ2-2; TRBD2 aligns across 7 bases. V lost 2 bases and J lost 5; bases outside the gene matches: 8. Germline V gene data show CDR1 as SNHLY and CDR2 as FYNNEI. The CDR3 has 16 amino acids. Here the CDR3 DNA reads TGTGCCAGCAGTGAATATGGGACTATACAGACCGGGGAGCTGTTTTTT. Its protein product is CASSEYGTIQTGELFF.

This clone was counted only a few times. The chain joins TRBV10-3 to TRBJ2-1, with D perhaps TRBD2 (5 bases). Deletions cut 8 bases from V and 0 bases from J, with 11 bases between. This CDR3 comprises 14 residues. Germline CDR1 is ENHRY and CDR2 is SYGVKD. CDR3 region: CAIFSGNSYNEQFF. CDR3 sequence (DNA): TGTGCCATCTTCAGCGGAAACTCCTACAATGAGCAGTTCTTC.

The sample holds a few counts of this clone. This sequence joins TRBV29-1 and TRBJ1-2; 11 nucleotides match TRBD1. Germline V gene data show CDR1 as SQVTM and CDR2 as ANQGSEA. With 5 bases clipped from V and 4 bases from J, the junction kept 6 bases outside the gene matches. The CDR3 runs 14 residues. CDR3 protein: CSVNTGQGAYGYTF. The CDR3 DNA reads as TGCAGCGTTAATACTGGACAGGGGGCCTATGGCTACACCTTC.

The table lists this clone with a few counts. The gene calls are TRBV2 and TRBJ2-7, with 10 bases identical to TRBD2. This CDR3 comprises 15 residues. Trimming cost V 3 bases and J 7 bases; bases outside gene matches: 9. CDR1 SNHLY and CDR2 FYNNEI come from the germline V gene. CDR3 region: CASSDPSGGKREQYF. The CDR3 region has the DNA TGTGCCAGCAGTGACCCTAGCGGGGGAAAGAGAGAGCAGTACTTC.

The J gene is TRBJ1-3, the V gene TRBV27, with D tentatively TRBD1 (6 bases). Germline CDR1 reads MNHEY; CDR2 reads SMNVEV (reference sequence). Between the trimmed V and J ends, which lost 3 bases and 3 bases, there was a span of 24 bases. The CDR3 consists of 19 residues. CDR3 sequence reads: CASSFFGPGSGAVGNTIYF. Written as DNA, the CDR3 is TGTGCCAGCAGTTTTTTTGGTCCGGGCTCAGGGGCGGTTGGAAACACCATATATTTT.

There are a few counts of this clone. V is TRBV30 and J is TRBJ1-5, with 8 bases matching TRBD1. V dropped 0 bases and J dropped 5; count of bases not matched to a gene: 0. There are 13 residues in the CDR3. Germline loops: CDR1 GTSNPN, CDR2 SVGIG (reference sequence). CDR3 coding DNA: TGTGCCTGGAGTGTACAGGGGGATCAGCCCCAGCATTTT. Translation: CAWSVQGDQPQHF. Drawing the rest from reference TRBV30 and TRBJ1-5, the complete variable domain is SQTIHQWPATLVQPVGSPLSLECTVEGTSNPNLYWYRQAAGRGLQLLFYSVGIGQISSEVPQNLSASRPQDRQFILSSKKLLLSDSGFYLCAWSVQGDQPQHFGDGTRLSIL.

V gene TRBV2 combines with J gene TRBJ2-7; D may be TRBD2 (6 bases). The length of the CDR3 is 14 residues. Germline CDR1 reads SNHLY; CDR2 reads FYNNEI. Between the trimmed V and J ends, which lost 7 bases and 0 bases, there was a span of 13 bases. CDR3 residues: CASTRDPSSYEQYF. In DNA form, the CDR3 reads TGTGCCAGCACGCGGGACCCCAGCTCCTACGAGCAGTACTTC.

The gene calls are TRBV5-1 and TRBJ1-2, with 10 bases aligning to TRBD1. The CDR3 is made up of 13 amino acids. J was trimmed by 8 bases and V by 5 bases; bases with no gene match: 6. Germline CDR1 reads SGHRS; CDR2 reads YFSETQ. CDR3 sequence (DNA): TGCGCCAGCAGAACGGGACAGGGGAGCGGCTACACCTTC. Its translation is CASRTGQGSGYTF.

About this clone itself: Within the sample, other DNA sequences also encode this same CDR3. The genes are TRBV2 and TRBJ1-1, with D possibly being TRBD1 (5 bases). The CDR3 is 13 amino acids. The V and J ends lost 3 bases and 4 bases respectively, with 9 bases between them. The germline gives CDR1 SNHLY, CDR2 FYNNEI. The CDR3 here is CASSESGGTEAFF. Written as DNA, the CDR3 is TGTGCCAGCAGTGAGTCGGGGGGCACTGAAGCTTTCTTT.

The table lists this clone with a count of one. The chain links TRBV4-1 to TRBJ1-2; D not resolved. Trimming left V 0 bases short and J 3 bases short, with 17 bases between. In germline, CDR1 is MGHRA, CDR2 YSYEKL. The CDR3 length is 17 residues. The chain's CDR3 is CASSQEGLANGHYGYTF. The CDR3 DNA reads as TGCGCCAGCAGCCAAGAAGGCTTAGCGAACGGCCACTATGGCTACACCTTC.

The V and J genes are TRBV15 and TRBJ2-5, with 9 nucleotides matching TRBD2. V dropped 1 base and J dropped 4; count of bases not matched to a gene: 13. CDR3 length equals 18 residues. Germline CDR1 LNHNV, CDR2 YYDKDF (reference sequence). CDR3 nucleotides: TGTGCCACCAGCAGAGGGTTGGCGGGAGGGAGTCAGCGAGAGACCCAGTACTTC. It specifies CATSRGLAGGSQRETQYF.

The CDR3 region has the DNA TGTGCCAGCAGCGTAGGTTCAGGGTGGGATTCCTACGAGCAGTACTTC. This codes for CASSVGSGWDSYEQYF. This rearrangement joins TRBV9 to TRBJ2-7, with a possible D match to TRBD1 (5 bases). The CDR3 runs to 16 residues. Trimming removed 0 bases at V and 1 base at J, with 14 bases between. Germline-derived CDR1 and CDR2 are SGDLS and YYNGEE.

V usage is TRBV19 and J usage is TRBJ1-6; the match to TRBD1 covers 10 bases. The V and J ends lost 3 bases and 9 bases, in that order; junction bases with no gene match: 8. Germline CDR1 is LNHDA and CDR2 is SQIVND (reference sequence). The CDR3 runs to 16 residues. CDR3 coding DNA: TGTGCCAGTAGTATCTCGGGACAGGGGAGGATTTCACCCCTCCACTTT. Residues: CASSISGQGRISPLHF.